This T cell receptor beta chain was obtained from a study of cytomegalovirus exposure and HLA in healthy donors. In the study overall: A prior study identified 110 million or so unique TCR beta sequences from 150 million to 200 million T cells.

V lost 0 bases to trimming and J lost 11 bases, with 14 bases between them. Germline lookup yields CDR1 MGHRA and CDR2 YSYEKL. CDR3 length equals 14 residues. A remark on this clone: Its antigen is undetermined.

PCR primers comprised 60 Vbeta and 13 Jbeta primers. Sequenced by immunoSEQ multiplex PCR; TCRdb stores in-frame clones only, minus some. The table has 180,000 or so clones, about 69% seen once. General observations from the study: Later on, an analysis tied over 15,000 TCR beta sequences to HLA alleles at 0.05 false discovery rate. A prior analysis recorded that most TCR beta V segments were productive about 87% or about 30% of the time.

The genes are TRBV4-1 and TRBJ2-1, with D tentatively TRBD1 (5 bases). The sequenced sample consisted of PBMCs. This sequence was found in a human donor in good health. Here the CDR3 reads CASSQEGMGLQQFF. Written as DNA, the CDR3 is TGCGCCAGCAGCCAAGAGGGGATGGGGCTACAGCAGTTCTTC.